Following are 13 T cell receptor beta chains from one sample sequenced in a study of CD8 T cells in ankylosing spondylitis. Study observations and caveats: Fewer than ten highly homologous variants made up a TCR beta motif that seemed to typify ankylosing spondylitis blood.

For these receptors, no antigen is known. TCRdb redid the calling of the 5' RACE reads with MiXCR, one entry per CDR3 protein. Found here are 400,000 or so distinct CDR3 sequences, about 25% of them singletons; the top ten hold 0.89%. Sequenced: blood, either unsorted or a sorted T cell fraction (not recorded which). These receptors all come from a male donor with ankylosing spondylitis.

The rearrangement joins TRBV7-8 to TRBJ2-5, with D perhaps matching TRBD1 or TRBD2 (5 bases each). This CDR3 is 14 amino acids long. Germline V gene data show CDR1 as SGHVS and CDR2 as FQNEAQ. V was clipped by 5 bases and J by 1 base, with 11 bases between them. This CDR3 is CASSNSGGQETQYF. DNA of the CDR3: TGTGCCAGCAGCAATAGTGGGGGCCAAGAGACCCAGTACTTC.

The chain carries TRBV7-9 and TRBJ1-2, with no clear D. Trimming shortened V by 2 bases and J by 3 bases, and 13 bases separated the two germline ends. Germline V gene data show CDR1 as SEHNR and CDR2 as FQNEAQ (reference sequence). This CDR3 has 15 residues. The CDR3 coding sequence is TGTGCCAGCAGCTTACTGGACCCTTCCCACTATGGCTACACCTTC. This encodes CASSLLDPSHYGYTF.

V is TRBV7-7 and J is TRBJ2-1; D may be TRBD1 (6 bases). The CDR3 runs to 13 residues. CDR1 is SSHAT, CDR2 FNYEAQ, per germline (reference sequence). With 4 bases removed from V and 9 bases from J, the gap between germline ends came to 13 bases. The CDR3 here is CASSSPDRLEQFF. As DNA, the CDR3 is TGTGCCAGCAGCTCTCCAGACAGGCTTGAGCAGTTCTTC.

The rearrangement uses TRBV10-3 and TRBJ2-3; the D is unclear. Germline V lookup: CDR1 ENHRY, CDR2 SYGVKD. The CDR3 is made up of 14 amino acids. Trimming shortened V by 3 bases and J by 7 bases, and 14 bases separated the two germline ends. In DNA form, the CDR3 reads TGTGCCATCAGTGATGTGGGTGCCCCGAATACGCAGTATTTT. Translated, it gives CAISDVGAPNTQYF.

This clonotype has a handful of counts. The genes are TRBV11-2 and TRBJ1-2, with D hard to call. The germline V and J ends were trimmed by 5 bases and 4 bases, with 11 bases remaining between them. Germline-derived CDR1 and CDR2 are SGHAT and FQNNGV. The CDR3 has 13 amino acids. CDR3 sequence reads: CASSPIASYGYTF. The DNA of the CDR3 is TGTGCCAGCAGCCCTATAGCCAGCTATGGCTACACCTTC. The whole variable domain, remainder taken from reference TRBV11-2 and TRBJ1-2, is EAGVAQSPRYKIIEKRQSVAFWCNPISGHATLYWYQQILGQGPKLLIQFQNNGVVDDSQLPKDRFSAERLKGVDSTLKIQPAKLEDSAVYLCASSPIASYGYTFGSGTRLTVV.

This clonotype has a count of ten or more. This sequence joins TRBV12-3 or TRBV12-4 and TRBJ2-5, with a tentative D call TRBD2 (5 bases). The CDR3 loop spans 14 amino acids. The germline V and J ends were trimmed by 7 bases and 4 bases, with 16 bases remaining between them. The CDR3 reads CASTSVLVGETQYF. CDR3 DNA sequence: TGTGCCAGCACCTCGGTACTAGTCGGAGAGACCCAGTACTTC.

V gene TRBV20-1 combines with J gene TRBJ2-3; 13 bases are shared with TRBD2. Germline CDR1 and CDR2: DFQATT and SNEGSKA (reference sequence). CDR3 size: 15 residues. The ends lost 3 bases at V and 2 bases at J; junction bases unmatched: 2. The chain's CDR3 is CSARTSGRPTDTQYF. Written as DNA, the CDR3 is TGCAGTGCTAGGACTAGCGGGAGGCCCACAGATACGCAGTATTTT.

The chain couples TRBV15 to TRBJ2-2; 7 nucleotides align to TRBD1. This CDR3 comprises 15 residues. Germline values: CDR1 LNHNV, CDR2 YYDKDF (reference sequence). After removal of 3 bases from V and 1 base from J, the junction contained 2 bases not matched to a gene. The chain's CDR3 is CATSSRDRNTGELFF. The CDR3 bases are TGTGCCACCAGCAGCCGGGACAGGAACACCGGGGAGCTGTTTTTT. Based on the CDR3 plus reference TRBV15 and TRBJ2-2, the full variable domain is DAMVIQNPRYQVTQFGKPVTLSCSQTLNHNVMYWYQQKSSQAPKLLFHYYDKDFNNEADTPDNFQSRRPNTSFCFLDIRSPGLGDTAMYLCATSSRDRNTGELFFGEGSRLTVL.

The J gene is TRBJ1-2, the V gene TRBV5-1; no clear D gene. Germline V gives CDR1 SGHRS, CDR2 YFSETQ. The CDR3 has 12 residues. V lost 0 bases to trimming and J lost 7 bases, with 7 bases between them. CDR3 residues: CASSLASRGYTF. In DNA, the CDR3 is TGCGCCAGCAGCTTGGCCTCGCGTGGCTACACCTTC. The variable domain in full, with the rest retrieved from reference TRBV5-1 and TRBJ1-2, is KAGVTQTPRYLIKTRGQQVTLSCSPISGHRSVSWYQQTPGQGLQFLFEYFSETQRNKGNFPGRFSGRQFSNSRSEMNVSTLELGDSALYLCASSLASRGYTFGSGTRLTVV.

V is TRBV27 and J is TRBJ1-5; tentative D call: TRBD1 (5 bases). The CDR3 has 14 residues. The V and J ends lost 7 bases and 3 bases respectively, with 13 bases between them. The germline CDR1 and CDR2 sequences are MNHEY and SMNVEV (reference sequence). CDR3 sequence (DNA): TGTGCCAGCAAGGGGATGCTTGACAATCAGCCCCAGCATTTT. Residues: CASKGMLDNQPQHF.

This chain connects TRBV24-1 to TRBJ2-3; maybe TRBD2 (6 bases). Trimming removed 3 bases at V and 1 base at J, with 10 bases between. The CDR3 totals 15 residues. CDR1 is KGHDR and CDR2 is SFDVKD in the germline V gene. The CDR3 reads CATSDGGEGTDTQYF. For the CDR3, the DNA is TGTGCCACCAGTGATGGTGGGGAGGGCACAGATACGCAGTATTTT.

In this sample, this clonotype turned up a few times. The rearrangement uses TRBV5-1 and TRBJ2-3; D ambiguous. Germline V lookup: CDR1 SGHRS, CDR2 YFSETQ. The CDR3 extends over 16 amino acids. Trimming took 4 bases from V and 2 from J, leaving 17 bases between them. CDR3 region: CASSGLPSLVTDTQYF. The CDR3 DNA follows: TGCGCCAGCAGCGGCCTACCAAGCCTAGTCACAGATACGCAGTATTTT.

This clonotype was observed a handful of times. The chain combines TRBV5-1 with TRBJ2-7; no firm D call. The CDR3 has 12 amino acids. Germline V gene lookup returns CDR1 SGHRS and CDR2 YFSETQ. The germline V and J ends were trimmed by 4 bases and 4 bases, with 9 bases remaining between them. The DNA for the CDR3 is TGCGCCAGCAGCCCAGACAAATACGAGCAGTACTTC. Its translation: CASSPDKYEQYF.